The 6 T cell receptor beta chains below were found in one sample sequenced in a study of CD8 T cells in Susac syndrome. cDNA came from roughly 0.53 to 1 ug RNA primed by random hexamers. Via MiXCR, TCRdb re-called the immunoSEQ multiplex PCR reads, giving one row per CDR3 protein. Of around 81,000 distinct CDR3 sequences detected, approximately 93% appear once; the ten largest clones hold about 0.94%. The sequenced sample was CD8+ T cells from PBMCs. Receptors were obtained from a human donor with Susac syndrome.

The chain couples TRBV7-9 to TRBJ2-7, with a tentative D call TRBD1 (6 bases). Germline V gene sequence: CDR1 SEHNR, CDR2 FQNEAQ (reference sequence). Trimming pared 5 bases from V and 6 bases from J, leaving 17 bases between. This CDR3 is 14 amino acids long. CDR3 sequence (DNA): TGTGCCAGCAGCCTCACAGGGCTGACGGCCGAGCAGTACTTC. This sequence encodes CASSLTGLTAEQYF. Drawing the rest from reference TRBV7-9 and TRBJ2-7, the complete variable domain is DTGVSQNPRHKITKRGQNVTFRCDPISEHNRLYWYRQTLGQGPEFLTYFQNEAQLEKSRLLSDRFSAERPKGSFSTLEIQRTEQGDSAMYLCASSLTGLTAEQYFGPGTRLTVT.

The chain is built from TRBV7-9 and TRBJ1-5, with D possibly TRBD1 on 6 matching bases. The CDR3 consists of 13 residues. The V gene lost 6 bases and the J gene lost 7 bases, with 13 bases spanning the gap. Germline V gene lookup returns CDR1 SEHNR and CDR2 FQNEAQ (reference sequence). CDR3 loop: CASRGHGQQPQHF. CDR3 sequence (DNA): TGTGCCAGCAGGGGACATGGCCAGCAGCCCCAGCATTTT.

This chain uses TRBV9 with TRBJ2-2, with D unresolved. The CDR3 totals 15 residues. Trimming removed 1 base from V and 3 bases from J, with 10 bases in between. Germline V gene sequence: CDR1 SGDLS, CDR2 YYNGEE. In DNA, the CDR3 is TGTGCCAGCAGCGTATCAGCGTCAGACACCGGGGAGCTGTTTTTT. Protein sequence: CASSVSASDTGELFF.

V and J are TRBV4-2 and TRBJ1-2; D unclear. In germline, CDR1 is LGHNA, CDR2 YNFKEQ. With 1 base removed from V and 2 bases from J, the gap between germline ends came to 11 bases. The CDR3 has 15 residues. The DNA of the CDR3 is TGTGCCAGCAGCCAAGTGGCAGATATAAACTATGGCTACACCTTC. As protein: CASSQVADINYGYTF.

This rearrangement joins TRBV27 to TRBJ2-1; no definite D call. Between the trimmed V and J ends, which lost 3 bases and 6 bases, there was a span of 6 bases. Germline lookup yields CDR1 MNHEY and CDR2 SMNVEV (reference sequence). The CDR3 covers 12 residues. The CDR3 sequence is CASSFQPNEQFF. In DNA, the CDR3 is TGTGCCAGCAGTTTCCAGCCCAATGAGCAGTTCTTC.

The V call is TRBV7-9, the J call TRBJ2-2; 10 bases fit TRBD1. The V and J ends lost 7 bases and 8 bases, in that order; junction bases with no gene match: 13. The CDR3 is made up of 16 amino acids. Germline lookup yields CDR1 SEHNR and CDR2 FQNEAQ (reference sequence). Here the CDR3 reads CASNTVTGGGSGELFF. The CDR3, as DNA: TGTGCCAGCAACACCGTGACAGGGGGCGGCTCGGGGGAGCTGTTTTTT.